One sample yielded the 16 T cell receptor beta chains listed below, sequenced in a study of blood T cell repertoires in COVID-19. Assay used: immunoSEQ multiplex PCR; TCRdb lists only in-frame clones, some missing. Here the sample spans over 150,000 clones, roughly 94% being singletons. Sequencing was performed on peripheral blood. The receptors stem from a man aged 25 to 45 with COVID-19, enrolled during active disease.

CDR3 coding DNA: TGTGCCAGCACCAAGCTTATCGGACAGGGGCCCTACGAGCAGTACTTC. The encoded protein is CASTKLIGQGPYEQYF. The genes are TRBV5-6 and TRBJ2-7, with 9 nucleotides matching TRBD1. Trimming at V came to 6 bases and at J to 2 bases, leaving 12 bases not matched to a gene. Germline V CDR1 and CDR2: SGHDT, YYEEEE. This CDR3 region has 16 residues.

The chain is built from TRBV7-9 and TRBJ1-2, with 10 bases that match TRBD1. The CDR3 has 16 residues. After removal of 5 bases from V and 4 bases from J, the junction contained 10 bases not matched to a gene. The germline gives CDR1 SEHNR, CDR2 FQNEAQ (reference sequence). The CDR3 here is CASSPYPTGGGYGYTF. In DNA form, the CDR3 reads TGTGCCAGCAGCCCTTACCCGACAGGGGGCGGCTATGGCTACACCTTC. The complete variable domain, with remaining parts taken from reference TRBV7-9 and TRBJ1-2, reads DTGVSQNPRHKITKRGQNVTFRCDPISEHNRLYWYRQTLGQGPEFLTYFQNEAQLEKSRLLSDRFSAERPKGSFSTLEIQRTEQGDSAMYLCASSPYPTGGGYGYTFGSGTRLTVV.

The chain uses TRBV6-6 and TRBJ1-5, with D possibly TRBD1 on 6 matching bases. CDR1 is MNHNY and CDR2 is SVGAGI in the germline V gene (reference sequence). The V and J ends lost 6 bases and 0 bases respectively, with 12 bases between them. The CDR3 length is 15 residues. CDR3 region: CASSIQGYSNQPQHF. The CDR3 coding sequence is TGTGCCAGCAGCATACAGGGATATAGCAATCAGCCCCAGCATTTT.

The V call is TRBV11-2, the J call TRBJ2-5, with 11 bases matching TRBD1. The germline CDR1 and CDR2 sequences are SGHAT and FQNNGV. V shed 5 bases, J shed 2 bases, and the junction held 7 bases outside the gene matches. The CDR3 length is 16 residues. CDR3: CASSPRTGGAQETQYF. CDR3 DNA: TGTGCCAGCAGCCCCCGGACAGGGGGCGCGCAAGAGACCCAGTACTTC.

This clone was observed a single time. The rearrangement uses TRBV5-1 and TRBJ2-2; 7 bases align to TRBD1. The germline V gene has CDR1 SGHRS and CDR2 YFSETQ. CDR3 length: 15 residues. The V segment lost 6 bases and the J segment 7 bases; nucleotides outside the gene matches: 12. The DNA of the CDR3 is TGCGCCAGCACGGGACCTACCTCAGGGGGCGGGGAGCTGTTTTTT. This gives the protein CASTGPTSGGGELFF.

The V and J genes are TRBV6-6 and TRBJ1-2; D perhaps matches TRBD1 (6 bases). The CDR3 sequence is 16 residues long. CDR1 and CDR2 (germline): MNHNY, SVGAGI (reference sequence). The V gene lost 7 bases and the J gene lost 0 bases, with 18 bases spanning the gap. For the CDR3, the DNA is TGTGCCAGCAACTGGGGTGGGGACAAGGCTAACTATGGCTACACCTTC. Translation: CASNWGGDKANYGYTF.

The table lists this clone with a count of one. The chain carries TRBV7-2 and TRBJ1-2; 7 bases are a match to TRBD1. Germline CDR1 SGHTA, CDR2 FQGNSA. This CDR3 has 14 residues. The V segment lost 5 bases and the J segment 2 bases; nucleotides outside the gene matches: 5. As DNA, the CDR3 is TGTGCCAGCAGCGCCTGGGACAGCAACTATGGCTACACCTTC. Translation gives CASSAWDSNYGYTF.

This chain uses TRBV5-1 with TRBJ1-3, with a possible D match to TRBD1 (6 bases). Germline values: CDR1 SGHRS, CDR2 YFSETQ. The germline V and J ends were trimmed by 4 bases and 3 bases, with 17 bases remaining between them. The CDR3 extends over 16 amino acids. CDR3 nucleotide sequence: TGCGCCAGCAGCCCGGCACCGGGAGGGGGTGGAAACACCATATATTTT. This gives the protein CASSPAPGGGGNTIYF.

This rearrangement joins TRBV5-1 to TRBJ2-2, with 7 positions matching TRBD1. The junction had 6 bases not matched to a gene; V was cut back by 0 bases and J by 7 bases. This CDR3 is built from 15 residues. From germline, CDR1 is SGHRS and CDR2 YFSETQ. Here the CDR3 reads CASSLDRGANGELFF. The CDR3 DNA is TGCGCCAGCAGCTTGGACAGGGGAGCGAACGGGGAGCTGTTTTTT.

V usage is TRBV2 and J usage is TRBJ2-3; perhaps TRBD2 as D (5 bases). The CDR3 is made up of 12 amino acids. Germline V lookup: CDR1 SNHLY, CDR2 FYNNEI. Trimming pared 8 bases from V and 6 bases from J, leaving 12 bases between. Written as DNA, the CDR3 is TGTGCCAGCGGGTGGACGGGGGATACGCAGTATTTT. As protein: CASGWTGDTQYF.

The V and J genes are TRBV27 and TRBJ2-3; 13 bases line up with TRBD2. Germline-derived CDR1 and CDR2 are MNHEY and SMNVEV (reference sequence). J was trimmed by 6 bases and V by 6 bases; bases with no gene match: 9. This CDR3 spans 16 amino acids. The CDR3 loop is CASRLLAGGHYDTQYF. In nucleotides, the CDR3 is TGTGCCAGCAGACTACTAGCGGGGGGGCATTATGATACGCAGTATTTT.

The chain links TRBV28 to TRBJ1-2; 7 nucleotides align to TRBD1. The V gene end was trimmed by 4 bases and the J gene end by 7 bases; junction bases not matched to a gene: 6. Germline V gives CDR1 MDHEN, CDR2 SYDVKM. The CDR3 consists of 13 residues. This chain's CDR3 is CASSSTGWPGYTF. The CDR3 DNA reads TGTGCCAGCAGTTCGACAGGGTGGCCTGGCTACACCTTC.

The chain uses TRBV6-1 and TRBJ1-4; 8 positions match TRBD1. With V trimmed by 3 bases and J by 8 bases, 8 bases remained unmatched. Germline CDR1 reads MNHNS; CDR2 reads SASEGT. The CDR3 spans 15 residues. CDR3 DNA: TGTGCCAGCAGTGATCACAGGGGGAAGGTAGAAAAACTGTTTTTT. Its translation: CASSDHRGKVEKLFF.

The chain's CDR3 is CASSPGTSGTEAFF. The CDR3 nucleotides are TGTGCCAGCTCACCTGGGACATCAGGCACTGAAGCTTTCTTT. The chain has TRBV18 and TRBJ1-1; weak D call: TRBD1 (6 bases). Trimming cost V 3 bases and J 4 bases, with 12 bases left between them. Germline assignment: CDR1 KGHSH and CDR2 LQKENI. The CDR3 spans 14 residues.

The CDR3 DNA is TGTGCCAGTAGTTCTCGACGGGACAGACCTGGCTACACCTTC. This gives the protein CASSSRRDRPGYTF. This chain uses TRBV19 with TRBJ1-2; TRBD1 aligns across 7 bases. The CDR3 consists of 14 residues. Germline V gives CDR1 LNHDA, CDR2 SQIVND (reference sequence). Losses at the gene ends were 5 bases for V and 7 bases for J; bases not matched to a gene: 10.

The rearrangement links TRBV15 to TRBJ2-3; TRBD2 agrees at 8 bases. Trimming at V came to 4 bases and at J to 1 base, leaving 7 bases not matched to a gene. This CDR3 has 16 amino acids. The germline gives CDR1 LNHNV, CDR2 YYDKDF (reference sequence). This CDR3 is CATSTKSGGGTDTQYF. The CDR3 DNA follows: TGTGCCACCAGCACCAAAAGCGGGGGAGGCACAGATACGCAGTATTTT.